This TCR beta chain was identified during a study of monozygotic twins with inflammatory bowel disease. Germline CDR1 WSHSY, CDR2 SAAADI. The CDR3 has 18 amino acids. TCRdb reanalyzed the 5' RACE reads, giving one entry per CDR3 protein sequence and no DNA. The sample totals approximately 400,000 distinct CDR3 sequences. The sequencing sample was made of blood. The receptor comes from a human donor with ulcerative colitis or Crohn's disease, or a healthy co-twin of an affected twin (not recorded which). The chain recombines TRBV10-2 with TRBJ2-3; TCRdb's D call, TRBD2, is unchecked because there is no DNA. The CDR3 protein is CASSGLAGGPGSTDTQYF.